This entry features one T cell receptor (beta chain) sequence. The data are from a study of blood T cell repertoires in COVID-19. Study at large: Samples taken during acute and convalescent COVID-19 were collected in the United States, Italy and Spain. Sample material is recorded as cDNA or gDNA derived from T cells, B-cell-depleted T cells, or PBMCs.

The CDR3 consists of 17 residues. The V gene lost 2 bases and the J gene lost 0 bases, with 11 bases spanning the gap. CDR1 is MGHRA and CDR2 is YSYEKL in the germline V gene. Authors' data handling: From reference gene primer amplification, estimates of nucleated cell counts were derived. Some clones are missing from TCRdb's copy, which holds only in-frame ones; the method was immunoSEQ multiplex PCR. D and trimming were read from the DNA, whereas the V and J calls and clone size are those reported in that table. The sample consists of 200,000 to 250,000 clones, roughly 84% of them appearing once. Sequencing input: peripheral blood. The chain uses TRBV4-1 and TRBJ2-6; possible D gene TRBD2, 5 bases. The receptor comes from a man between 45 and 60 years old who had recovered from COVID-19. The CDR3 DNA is TGCGCCAGCAGCCAACGAGCGGAGTACTCTGGGGCCAACGTCCTGACTTTC. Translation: CASSQRAEYSGANVLTF.